This T cell receptor (beta chain) was captured in a study of cytomegalovirus exposure and HLA in healthy donors (dated by TCRdb to about 2017). Study-level background: According to an earlier analysis of 587 of the donors, some 170 million T cells yielded some 110 million unique TCR beta sequences and about 280 Gb of sequence data. Donor age, sex, ethnicity and CMV serostatus were compiled alongside the repertoire data. Genome-wide SNP genotypes for about 65% of the 666 donors were used in a later genetic analysis, which treated that subset as a discovery cohort. Using immunosequencing, the study profiled T cell repertoires from roughly 650 subjects and related those repertoires to cytomegalovirus serostatus. In an earlier analysis of 500 to 650 of the donors, high-throughput TCR beta sequencing was used to judge whether each TCR beta V gene segment behaved as functional or pseudogenic. Several DR-DQ haplotypes were treated as single units for association and clustering because of strong linkage in the cohort. Approximately 330 gigabases of sequencing data and roughly 80 million unique TCR sequences made up an early release that covered approximately 650 HLA-typed donors. The study aimed to test whether cataloging public T cell receptors could reveal signatures of past pathogen exposure. Along with the approximately 700-subject first cohort, a separate validation cohort of approximately 110 different subjects was used. All discovery cohort repertoires had been generated using a single sequencing platform. In a later analysis, previously published TCR beta repertoires from 666 donors were re-analyzed and high-resolution HLA genotyping was added so that TCR occurrence patterns could be studied. To predict cytomegalovirus infection status, the study combined high-throughput TCR immunosequencing, statistical association of individual TCRs with disease status, and machine learning. Class I and class II HLA loci were covered by the typing at four-digit resolution. Typing coverage differed by locus: A, B, C, DRB1 and DQB1 were typed in roughly 620-630 donors, DQA1 in about 510, DPA1 in some 600, and DPB1 in roughly 450. Among about 400 genotyped donors of the cohort, an average of approximately 240,000 unique TCR beta nucleotide sequences was sequenced per donor, of which 15% to 20% were non-productive. The genetic ancestry cluster associated with self-reported Caucasian donors included roughly four fifths of the approximately 410 genotyped donors. The later analysis used no new phenotypic data to find candidate immune exposures, relying instead on TCR beta sequences and their occurrence across donors.

Remarks on this clone: It has no known antigen specificity. No much larger clone is present one base from it, and per-base qualities are unavailable.

Library creation used the immunoSEQ multiplex PCR assay. For the multiplex PCR, a mixture combining 60 forward primers for TCR Vbeta segments and 13 reverse primers for TCR Jbeta segments was used. The CDR3 region of rearranged TCR beta genes was amplified from genomic DNA by a multiplex PCR assay. Amplified TCR beta libraries were sequenced as 87-base-pair reads on the Illumina HiSeq System. The authors' analysis ran thus. Across the roughly 700 repertoires, a later analysis counted about 81 million unique TCR beta chains, around 10 million of which were shared by at least two donors. Raw reads were error-corrected and collapsed into unique sequences with a nearest-neighbor algorithm that merged closely related sequences to remove PCR and sequencing errors. To assign V, D and J gene segments, CDR3 sequences were aligned to IMGT reference sequences. For a sequence to be retained, at least a six-nucleotide match to both a V gene segment and a J gene segment was required. Rearrangements were classified as productive when the CDR3 lacked stop codons and remained in frame with V and J, and all other rearrangements were classified as non-productive. CDR3 was defined according to IMGT convention as the region running from the second conserved V-encoded cysteine to the conserved J-encoded phenylalanine. The earlier analysis of some 550 of the donors excluded any sequence lacking an unambiguous match to a single V gene segment. In an earlier analysis of approximately 550 of the donors, V segments were called functional above 56.7% productive rearrangements and were called segregating when the between-donor standard deviation exceeded 5%. A statistical classification framework was developed to diagnose cytomegalovirus status using the catalog of TCR beta chain sequences. A later analysis assigned V and J genes by comparing TCR nucleotide sequences with IMGT/GENE-DB human TR gene sequences. A later analysis assigned CDR3 sequences and most-parsimonious VDJ recombination scenarios with the TCRdist pipeline. In a later analysis, each TCR beta chain was defined by its CDR3 amino acid sequence together with its V-gene family, and reads without a unique V-gene family were excluded. To address suspected cross-contamination and a sequencing artifact, a later analysis removed around 590 highly shared, low-generation-probability nucleotide sequences. In a later analysis, a clonal expansion index was calculated for each public chain from normalized within-repertoire ranks of inferred template counts. In a later analysis, generation probabilities were computed with a VDJ recombination model fitted to out-of-frame rearrangements, and the resulting probabilities were checked against IGoR. Hypergeometric tests were used in a later analysis to score TCR-TCR, TCR-HLA and TCR-CMV co-occurrence, with a repertoire-size bias correction applied to the TCR pairs. False discovery rates were estimated in a later analysis by permuting HLA or CMV assignments 20 times. In a later analysis, co-occurring TCRs were grouped using DBSCAN, and TCRdist sequence similarity was added for clustering within HLA-allele-positive subsets. For co-occurrence clustering, repertoires with fewer than 30,000 or more than 120,000 public chains were excluded, along with 5 or 6 repertoires with anomalous nucleotide sharing. The clones in this table, taken by TCRdb from immuneACCESS, are in-frame only. Not every clone is retained; where verified, under half of the shortfall comes from an unresolved V gene, and the cause of the rest is unknown. That table gives V, J and clone size, and the DNA gave D and trimming. The sample table records about 140,000 clones; 88% of these occur just once. The top ten hold 0.4% to 0.55% of the sample.

Study-level results and caveats: Because counts were too low, about 18 rarely observed V segments, including chromosome 9 orphons, were excluded from the earlier analysis of fewer than 650 of the donors. Strong co-occurrence of HLA alleles, especially DR and DQ, made assigning TCR associations to individual alleles difficult. In a later genetic analysis, fewer N-insertions in productive TCRs were reported among donors in an Asian-associated ancestry cluster than the approximately 710-donor mean. Most CMV-associated TCR beta chains appeared to be HLA-restricted in a later analysis, and the HLA associations seemed to be driven largely by CMV exposure. CMV serostatus was the only immune exposure information available for the cohort. Specific HLA alleles were associated with 16,951 TCR beta sequences at a false discovery rate of 0.05 in a later analysis. The study gave a list of 150 to 200 TCR beta chains associated with cytomegalovirus. This cohort had only TCR beta chains sequenced, and the lack of alpha or paired-chain data limited which features could be detected. A later analysis found that HLA-associated TCR beta chains were more clonally expanded and had lower generation probabilities than equally common non-associated chains. A later analysis reported that several top co-occurrence clusters appeared linked to parvovirus B19, influenza, CMV and Epstein-Barr virus. A further reported finding was that TCR beta sequences accurately predicted the HLA-A and HLA-B alleles for most subjects in the first cohort. A group of highly shared sequence variants was considered likely to be a technical artifact of the sequencing pipeline. Because HLA typing was missing for some donors at each locus, association tests included only the typed subset. A few of the identified cytomegalovirus-associated TCR beta chains were confirmed in vitro to be specific for cytomegalovirus antigens. Correlated functional status among segregating V segments might be attributable to linkage disequilibrium, but an unknown experimental factor could not be ruled out. Some IMGT-functional V segments, including TRBV6-2 and TRBV6-3, could not be distinguished by the 87-base-pair reads and were therefore excluded. The presence/absence analyses assumed that sequencing depth was roughly uniform across donors, and that assumption may not be true. In an earlier analysis of some 500 of the donors, most TCR beta V segments were observed in productive rearrangements about 87% or about 30% of the time, broadly matching IMGT annotations. Most TCR sequences were observed very rarely across donors, whereas some public TCRs were present in many individuals. Cytomegalovirus status was reported to be diagnosed by the classifier with high specificity and sensitivity in both the original and validation cohorts. The authors suggested that the approach could potentially be extended to other disease states and immunological phenotypes. An association between a missense DCLRE1C variant and V-gene and J-gene trimming of TCR beta chains was found in a later genetic analysis and replicated in an independent cohort. In a later analysis, the rate of TCR association differed among HLA loci, with DRB1 alleles having the most associated TCRs and HLA-C alleles having the fewest.

In total, 666 healthy bone marrow donors made up the cohort. Cohort members were all nominally healthy when sampled, although unrecorded immune exposures were likely present. The donor tested CMV seronegative, placing the donor among the approximately 400 seronegative members of the cohort. A peripheral blood sample was collected from each donor, and TCR beta sequencing was performed on peripheral blood mononuclear cells. The Qiagen DNeasy Blood Extraction Kit was used to extract genomic DNA from the blood cell samples. V lost 3 bases and J lost 5 bases, and the count of bases not matched to a germline gene is 6. CDR3 length: 13 amino acids, cysteine to phenylalanine. Only the CDR3 DNA stays, 39 bases, in frame from base 1. For CDR1 and CDR2, the germline V gene (reference sequence) lists GTSNPN and SVGIG.

The sequence derives from a woman in her forties in good health and CMV-seronegative. Sample: PBMCs. This sequence uses TRBV30 and TRBJ1-1, with TRBD1 matching 7 junction bases. The CDR3 sequence is CAWSPTGRTEAFF. The sequenced DNA: TGTGCCTGGAGCCCGACAGGGCGGACTGAAGCTTTCTTT.